This T cell receptor (beta chain) was recovered during a study of T cell changes during pregnancy in multiple sclerosis. Trimming took off 2 bases at V and 7 bases at J, with 15 bases between the two ends. CDR3 length: 14 residues. From germline, CDR1 is GTSNPN and CDR2 SVGIG (reference sequence). The table came from immunoSEQ multiplex PCR; TCRdb's copy has only in-frame clones and leaves some out. The sample yields about 42,000 clones, 91% seen once. This clonotype originated in a female donor with multiple sclerosis, enrolled in a pregnancy study. The sample consisted of CD4+ T cells from peripheral blood mononuclear cells, taken before pregnancy. The rearrangement joins TRBV30 to TRBJ1-3, with D tentatively TRBD1 (6 bases). The CDR3 loop reads CAWSHYRQANTIYF. CDR3 in DNA: TGTGCCTGGAGTCACTACCGACAGGCCAACACCATATATTTT.